A single sample gave rise to the 32 T cell receptor beta chains below, sequenced in a study of blood T cell repertoires in COVID-19. The assay was immunoSEQ multiplex PCR, and TCRdb's table has in-frame clones only and misses some. The sample includes over 120,000 clones, 75% to 90% seen only once; the top ten take 2.5% to 3.5%. Sequencing was performed on peripheral blood. These receptors all stem from a man between 60 and 75 years old with active or convalescent COVID-19.

This chain connects TRBV28 to TRBJ1-5, with D maybe TRBD1 (6 bases). This CDR3 is built from 14 residues. The V gene's germline CDR1 is MDHEN and CDR2 SYDVKM. Trimming stripped 8 bases from V and 2 bases from J, with 13 bases between. The CDR3 protein is CASHIQGRNQPQHF. CDR3 nucleotide sequence: TGTGCCAGCCACATACAGGGACGCAATCAGCCCCAGCATTTT.

This clone was seen once. The V call is TRBV27, the J call TRBJ1-4, with 8 bases identical to TRBD1. The CDR3 spans 13 residues. Germline trimming cut 0 bases from V and 13 bases from J; bases unmatched to any gene: 4. Germline assignment: CDR1 MNHEY and CDR2 SMNVEV (reference sequence). The CDR3 nucleotides are TGTGCCAGCAGTTTATCGGGGACAGGAAGACTGTTTTTT. This sequence encodes CASSLSGTGRLFF.

The chain is built from TRBV28 and TRBJ2-7, with TRBD1 matching 10 bases. After removal of 4 bases from V and 2 bases from J, the junction contained 5 bases not matched to a gene. CDR1 is MDHEN, CDR2 SYDVKM, per germline. The CDR3 has 15 amino acids. The DNA of the CDR3 is TGTGCCAGCAGTTCCCGTGGACAGGGGGCCTACGAGCAGTACTTC. It is translated as CASSSRGQGAYEQYF.

The J gene is TRBJ2-5, the V gene TRBV19, with TRBD2 as a possible D gene (5 bases). Trimming shortened V by 8 bases and J by 5 bases, and 15 bases separated the two germline ends. The germline V gene has CDR1 LNHDA and CDR2 SQIVND (reference sequence). This CDR3 region has 13 residues. The CDR3 sequence: CASRAGVKETQYF. The CDR3 DNA is TGTGCCAGTCGGGCCGGGGTGAAGGAGACCCAGTACTTC.

The chain is built from TRBV20-1 and TRBJ1-1; D unclear. V lost 4 bases, J lost 7 bases, and 7 bases lay in between. Germline CDR1 DFQATT, CDR2 SNEGSKA (reference sequence). The CDR3 runs to 10 residues. Written as DNA, the CDR3 is TGCAGTGCTACGACTCTTGAAGCTTTCTTT. The encoded protein is CSATTLEAFF.

This clone was recorded a few times. This chain links TRBV2 with TRBJ2-1; 9 bases map to TRBD2. Germline CDR1 reads SNHLY; CDR2 reads FYNNEI. CDR3 length: 14 residues. The V and J ends lost 7 bases and 9 bases, in that order; junction bases with no gene match: 10. The CDR3 DNA reads as TGTGCCAGCATACGTAGCGGGAGTAGGGTTGAGCAGTTCTTC. Amino acids: CASIRSGSRVEQFF.

This clone showed up just a few times. V usage is TRBV2 and J usage is TRBJ2-3; TRBD2 aligns across 12 bases. V was pared by 1 base and J by 0 bases, with 5 bases of the junction left unmatched. Germline V gene lookup returns CDR1 SNHLY and CDR2 FYNNEI. The length of the CDR3 is 18 residues. CDR3 in amino acids: CASSEGLAGGGSTDTQYF. For the CDR3, the DNA is TGTGCCAGCAGTGAAGGTCTAGCGGGAGGGGGAAGCACAGATACGCAGTATTTT.

As regards this clone: Other DNA sequences in this specimen translate into the identical CDR3. The genes are TRBV30 and TRBJ2-5; tentatively, D is TRBD2 (6 bases). Germline V gene lookup returns CDR1 GTSNPN and CDR2 SVGIG (reference sequence). The CDR3 has 12 residues. Trimming took 3 bases from V and 5 from J, leaving 10 bases between them. CDR3 sequence: CAWSGGRETQYF. The CDR3 DNA follows: TGTGCCTGGAGCGGGGGAAGGGAGACCCAGTACTTC.

The chain links TRBV10-3 to TRBJ1-1, with D perhaps TRBD1 (5 bases). The CDR3 contains 14 residues. CDR1 and CDR2 (germline): ENHRY, SYGVKD. The V gene lost 0 bases and the J gene lost 5 bases, with 10 bases spanning the gap. CDR3 bases: TGTGCCATCAGTGAGTCGGGGGGAGGGACTGAAGCTTTCTTT. Amino acids: CAISESGGGTEAFF.

This clone was picked up a small number of times. The CDR3 protein is CASSVREAGNYEQYF. In DNA, the CDR3 is TGTGCCAGCAGCGTCCGGGAGGCGGGAAATTATGAGCAGTACTTC. The V gene is TRBV9, the J gene TRBJ2-7, with 7 bases identical to TRBD2. CDR3 length equals 15 residues. Germline V gives CDR1 SGDLS, CDR2 YYNGEE. V gave up 2 bases and J gave up 7 bases; unmatched junction bases: 12.

The chain uses TRBV4-3 and TRBJ2-1; D is undetermined. The CDR3 is made up of 13 amino acids. From germline, CDR1 is LGHNA and CDR2 YSLEER. The ends were cut back, 4 bases at V and 10 bases at J, with 14 bases in the middle. The CDR3 DNA is TGCGCCAGCAGCCCCGATCGTCTTCAGGAGCAGTTCTTC. This sequence encodes CASSPDRLQEQFF.

The chain links TRBV9 to TRBJ1-1; D remains unclear. Germline V gene lookup returns CDR1 SGDLS and CDR2 YYNGEE. Trimming left V 0 bases short and J 1 base short, with 7 bases between. CDR3 size: 14 residues. The CDR3 loop reads CASSVGTSNTEAFF. The CDR3 DNA reads as TGTGCCAGCAGCGTAGGAACATCGAACACTGAAGCTTTCTTT.

The chain couples TRBV19 to TRBJ2-1, with TRBD2 matching 7 bases. Germline V lookup: CDR1 LNHDA, CDR2 SQIVND (reference sequence). Losses at the gene ends were 5 bases for V and 5 bases for J; bases not matched to a gene: 6. The CDR3 sequence is 14 residues long. Here the CDR3 reads CASSPWGGNNEQFF. Written as DNA, the CDR3 is TGTGCCAGTAGTCCCTGGGGGGGGAACAATGAGCAGTTCTTC. The whole variable domain, filled in from reference TRBV19 and TRBJ2-1, reads DGGITQSPKYLFRKEGQNVTLSCEQNLNHDAMYWYRQDPGQGLRLIYYSQIVNDFQKGDIAEGYSVSREKKESFPLTVTSAQKNPTAFYLCASSPWGGNNEQFFGPGTRLTVL.

This chain connects TRBV29-1 to TRBJ1-2; TRBD1 matches at 10 bases. Looked up from germline, CDR1 is SQVTM and CDR2 is ANQGSEA. The CDR3 totals 13 residues. The junction had 9 bases not matched to a gene; V was cut back by 8 bases and J by 6 bases. The CDR3 protein is CSTKRGTGDGYTF. The DNA for the CDR3 is TGCAGCACAAAGAGGGGGACAGGGGATGGCTACACCTTC.

This clone was seen a few times. One end of the junction does not line up with germline, which may come from a read error. V usage is TRBV28 and J usage is TRBJ2-4; D is perhaps TRBD2 (5 bases). The CDR3 spans 12 residues. Germline CDR1 is MDHEN and CDR2 is SYDVKM. DNA of the CDR3: TGTGCCAGCAGTGGGGAAGTGAGCGGAGCCTCCTTC. Its translation: CASSGEVSGASF.

The chain couples TRBV19 to TRBJ2-1; TRBD1 is a possible D gene (5 bases). The V end was cut by 0 bases, the J end by 7 bases, with 13 bases between. Germline CDR1 reads LNHDA; CDR2 reads SQIVND (reference sequence). CDR3 length equals 15 residues. The CDR3 is CASSIDRTDTNEQFF. DNA for the CDR3: TGTGCCAGTAGTATAGATCGGACGGACACAAATGAGCAGTTCTTC.

The chain combines TRBV19 with TRBJ1-2; 9 bases map to TRBD1. The V gene's germline CDR1 is LNHDA and CDR2 SQIVND (reference sequence). The CDR3 has 15 amino acids. Losses at the gene ends were 4 bases for V and 3 bases for J; bases not matched to a gene: 6. The CDR3: CASSNHDRGDYGYTF. Here the CDR3 DNA reads TGTGCCAGTAGTAACCACGACAGGGGGGACTATGGCTACACCTTC.

J is TRBJ1-5 and V is TRBV18; 10 bases agree with TRBD1. Trimming at V came to 2 bases and at J to 7 bases, leaving 2 bases not matched to a gene. Germline values: CDR1 KGHSH, CDR2 LQKENI. The length of the CDR3 is 14 residues. The CDR3 here is CASSPGTGEQPQHF. In DNA, the CDR3 is TGTGCCAGCTCACCAGGGACAGGGGAACAGCCCCAGCATTTT.

The chain combines TRBV6-5 with TRBJ2-1; 9 bases are a match to TRBD2. V lost 2 bases to trimming and J lost 9 bases; unmatched junction nucleotides: 2. Per germline, CDR1 MNHEY and CDR2 SVGAGI. The CDR3 spans 13 residues. This CDR3 is CASSYELAGEQFF. The CDR3 DNA sequence: TGTGCCAGCAGTTACGAACTAGCGGGTGAGCAGTTCTTC.

The J gene is TRBJ2-4, the V gene TRBV6-5, with D hard to call. Trimming removed 6 bases from V and 0 bases from J, with 12 bases in between. The CDR3 covers 15 residues. The germline gives CDR1 MNHEY, CDR2 SVGAGI. Here the CDR3 reads CASSSPLAAKNIQYF. CDR3 nucleotides: TGTGCCAGCAGCTCCCCCTTGGCAGCCAAAAACATTCAGTACTTC.

V usage is TRBV4-2 and J usage is TRBJ2-3; TRBD2 agrees at 7 bases. Unmatched junction bases numbered 8, after V lost 1 base and J lost 1 base. Germline lookup yields CDR1 LGHNA and CDR2 YNFKEQ. The CDR3 is 17 residues long. CDR3 nucleotide sequence: TGTGCCAGCAGCCAAGGGACTAGGTACCTCGGCACAGATACGCAGTATTTT. Protein product: CASSQGTRYLGTDTQYF.

The chain employs TRBV18 and TRBJ2-2; no definite D call. The V end lost 2 bases, the J end lost 4 bases, and 8 bases lay between the germline ends. Germline-derived CDR1 and CDR2 are KGHSH and LQKENI. The CDR3 totals 14 residues. CDR3 in DNA: TGTGCCAGCTCACCAGGCTCGGGCACCGGGGAGCTGTTTTTT. As protein: CASSPGSGTGELFF.

The chain couples TRBV5-4 to TRBJ2-1; 11 bases align to TRBD2. The length of the CDR3 is 16 residues. V shed 3 bases and J 1 base; nucleotides not matched to a gene: 3. Germline V gene sequence: CDR1 SGHNT, CDR2 YYREEE (reference sequence). In nucleotides, the CDR3 is TGTGCCAGCAGCTCCCGGACTAGCGGGTCCTACAATGAGCAGTTCTTC. Its protein product is CASSSRTSGSYNEQFF.

This clone has only one observation. This chain links TRBV7-2 with TRBJ1-4; 8 nucleotides align to TRBD1. Germline V gene sequence: CDR1 SGHTA, CDR2 FQGNSA. The CDR3 consists of 15 residues. V was clipped by 5 bases and J by 6 bases; unmatched bases: 8. CDR3 protein: CASSPDRGGHEKLFF. CDR3 bases: TGTGCCAGCAGCCCTGACAGGGGCGGTCATGAAAAACTGTTTTTT.

This clone has just a few counts. J is TRBJ2-1 and V is TRBV24-1; TRBD2 agrees at 14 bases. The trim removed 4 bases at V and 5 bases at J, leaving 9 bases unmatched. The CDR3 contains 18 residues. Germline loops: CDR1 KGHDR, CDR2 SFDVKD. DNA for the CDR3: TGTGCCACCAGTGAACCGGGACTAGCGGGAGTTCTGAACAATGAGCAGTTCTTC. It codes for CATSEPGLAGVLNNEQFF.

The table lists this clone with a count of one. The chain joins TRBV28 to TRBJ1-4, with D hard to call. This CDR3 region has 13 residues. V was pared by 5 bases and J by 8 bases, with 12 bases between. Germline V gene data show CDR1 as MDHEN and CDR2 as SYDVKM. CDR3 loop: CASSVPVKEKLFF. The CDR3 DNA reads TGTGCCAGCAGTGTTCCAGTGAAAGAAAAACTGTTTTTT.

The V gene is TRBV27, the J gene TRBJ2-7; 8 bases are a match to TRBD1. CDR1 MNHEY and CDR2 SMNVEV come from the germline V gene (reference sequence). Trimming took 1 base from V and 2 from J; bases not matched to a gene: 4. This CDR3 has 15 amino acids. The CDR3 sequence is CASSLYPGQAYEQYF. The CDR3 DNA reads as TGTGCCAGCAGTTTATATCCGGGACAGGCCTACGAGCAGTACTTC.

The chain is built from TRBV5-4 and TRBJ2-1; tentative D call: TRBD1 (5 bases). The CDR3 spans 16 residues. Germline-derived CDR1 and CDR2 are SGHNT and YYREEE (reference sequence). V was pared by 2 bases and J by 0 bases, with 12 bases between. The CDR3 spells CASSFRALSSYNEQFF. CDR3 in DNA: TGTGCCAGCAGCTTCAGGGCCCTCAGCTCCTACAATGAGCAGTTCTTC.

J is TRBJ2-2 and V is TRBV11-2; the match to TRBD1 covers 7 bases. V lost 2 bases and J lost 6; bases outside the gene matches: 9. Germline-derived CDR1 and CDR2 are SGHAT and FQNNGV. This CDR3 spans 16 amino acids. CDR3 nucleotides: TGTGCCAGCAGCTTAAACCAAGGACAGGTGCCCGGGGAGCTGTTTTTT. It specifies CASSLNQGQVPGELFF. Looking up the rest from reference TRBV11-2 and TRBJ2-2 gives the full variable domain: EAGVAQSPRYKIIEKRQSVAFWCNPISGHATLYWYQQILGQGPKLLIQFQNNGVVDDSQLPKDRFSAERLKGVDSTLKIQPAKLEDSAVYLCASSLNQGQVPGELFFGEGSRLTVL.

CDR3 nucleotide sequence: TGTGCCAGCAGCTTTATCGGGAATAACTATGGCTACACCTTC. Amino acids: CASSFIGNNYGYTF. The V call is TRBV5-6, the J call TRBJ1-2; D gene unclear. The V and J ends lost 2 bases and 1 base respectively, with 9 bases between them. CDR3 size: 14 residues. Germline V CDR1 and CDR2: SGHDT, YYEEEE.

This chain uses TRBV2 with TRBJ2-1, with 12 bases matching TRBD2. With V trimmed by 1 base and J by 5 bases, 6 bases remained unmatched. The germline gives CDR1 SNHLY, CDR2 FYNNEI. This CDR3 contains 17 residues. The chain's CDR3 is CASSEGGASGRDNEQFF. The DNA for the CDR3 is TGTGCCAGCAGTGAAGGGGGAGCTAGCGGGAGGGACAATGAGCAGTTCTTC.

V and J are TRBV3-1 (or the pseudogene TRBV3-2) and TRBJ1-2; D possibly corresponds to TRBD1 (5 bases). Trimming stripped 3 bases from V and 8 bases from J, with 13 bases between. This CDR3 is 13 amino acids long. From germline, CDR1 is LGHDT and CDR2 YNNKEL (reference sequence). Here the CDR3 DNA reads TGTGCCAGCAGCCAGGCACTTAGGGGCGGCTACACCTTC. Its protein is CASSQALRGGYTF.